This T cell receptor beta chain was found in a study of T cell responses to AZD1222 COVID-19 vaccine. Only in-frame clones appear in the TCRdb table, and some are missing; sequencing was by immunoSEQ multiplex PCR. The sample yields about 150,000 clones, more than 85% seen once. The CDR3 spans 16 residues. V gave up 3 bases and J gave up 5 bases; unmatched junction bases: 11. Germline V gene lookup returns CDR1 DFQATT and CDR2 SNEGSKA (reference sequence). The specimen was peripheral blood, collected 28 days after the second AZD1222 dose. The TCR comes from an adult who received the AZD1222 COVID-19 vaccine. This chain joins TRBV20-1 and TRBJ2-5; TRBD2 aligns across 11 bases. CDR3 DNA sequence: TGCAGTGCTAGTGATTCTAGCGGGAGGACAGAGGAGACCCAGTACTTC. It yields the protein CSASDSSGRTEETQYF.